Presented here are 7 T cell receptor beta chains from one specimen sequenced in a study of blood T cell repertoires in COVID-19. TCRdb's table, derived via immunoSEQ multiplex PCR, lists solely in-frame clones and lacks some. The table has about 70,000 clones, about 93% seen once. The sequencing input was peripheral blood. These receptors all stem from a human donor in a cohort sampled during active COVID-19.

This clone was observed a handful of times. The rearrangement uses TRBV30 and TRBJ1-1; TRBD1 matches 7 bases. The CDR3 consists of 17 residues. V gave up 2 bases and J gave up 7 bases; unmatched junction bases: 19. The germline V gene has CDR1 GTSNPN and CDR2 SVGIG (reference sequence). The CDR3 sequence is CAWSRRTGRIMEGEAFF. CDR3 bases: TGTGCCTGGAGTAGGAGGACAGGAAGAATTATGGAGGGTGAAGCTTTCTTT.

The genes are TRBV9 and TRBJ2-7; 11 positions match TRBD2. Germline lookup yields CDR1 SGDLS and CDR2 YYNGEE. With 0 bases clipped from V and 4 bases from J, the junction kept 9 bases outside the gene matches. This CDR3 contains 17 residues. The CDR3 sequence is CASSVGEASGGSYEQYF. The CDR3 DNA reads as TGTGCCAGCAGCGTAGGGGAGGCTAGCGGGGGGTCTTACGAGCAGTACTTC.

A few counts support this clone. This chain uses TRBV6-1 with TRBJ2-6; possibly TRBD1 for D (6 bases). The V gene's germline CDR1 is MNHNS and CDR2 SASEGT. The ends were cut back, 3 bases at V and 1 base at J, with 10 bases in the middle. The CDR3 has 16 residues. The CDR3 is CASSDLTGSGANVLTF. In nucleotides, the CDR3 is TGTGCCAGCAGTGACCTCACAGGGTCTGGGGCCAACGTCCTGACTTTC.

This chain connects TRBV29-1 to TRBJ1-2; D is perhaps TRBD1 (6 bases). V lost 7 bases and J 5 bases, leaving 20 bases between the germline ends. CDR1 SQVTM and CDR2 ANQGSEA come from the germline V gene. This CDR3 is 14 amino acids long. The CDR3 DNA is TGCAGCGCCTGGCGAACAGGGCAGGAATATGGCTACACCTTC. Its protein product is CSAWRTGQEYGYTF.

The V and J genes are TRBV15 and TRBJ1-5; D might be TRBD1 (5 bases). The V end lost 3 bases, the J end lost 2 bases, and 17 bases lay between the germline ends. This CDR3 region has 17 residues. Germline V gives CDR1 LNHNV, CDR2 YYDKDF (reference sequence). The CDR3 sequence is CATSRSTGLGGNQPQHF. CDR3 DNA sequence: TGTGCCACCAGCAGGTCGACGGGACTTGGGGGCAATCAGCCCCAGCATTTT.

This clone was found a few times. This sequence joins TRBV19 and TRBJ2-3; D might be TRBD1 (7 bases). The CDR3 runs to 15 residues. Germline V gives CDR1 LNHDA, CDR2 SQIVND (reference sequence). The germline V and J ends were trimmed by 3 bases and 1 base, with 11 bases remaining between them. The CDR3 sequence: CASSIPRGGTDTQYF. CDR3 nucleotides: TGTGCCAGTAGTATCCCCAGGGGGGGCACAGATACGCAGTATTTT.

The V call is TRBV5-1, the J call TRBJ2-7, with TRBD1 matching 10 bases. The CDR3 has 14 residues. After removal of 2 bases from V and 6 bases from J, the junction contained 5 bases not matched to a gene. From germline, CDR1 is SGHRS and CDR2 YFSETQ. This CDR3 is CASSLGQGVPEQYF. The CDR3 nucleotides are TGCGCCAGCAGCTTAGGACAGGGGGTCCCCGAGCAGTACTTC.